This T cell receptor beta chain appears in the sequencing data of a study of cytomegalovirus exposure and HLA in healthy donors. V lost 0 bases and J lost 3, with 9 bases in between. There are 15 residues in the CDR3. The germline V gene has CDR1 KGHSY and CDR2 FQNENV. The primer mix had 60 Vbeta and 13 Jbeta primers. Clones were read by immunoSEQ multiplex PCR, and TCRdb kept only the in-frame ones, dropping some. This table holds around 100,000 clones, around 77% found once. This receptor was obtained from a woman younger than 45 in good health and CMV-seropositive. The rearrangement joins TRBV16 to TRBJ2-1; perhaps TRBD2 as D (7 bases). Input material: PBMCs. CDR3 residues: CASSQSGGLYNEQFF. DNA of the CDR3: TGTGCCAGCAGCCAATCGGGGGGGCTCTACAATGAGCAGTTCTTC.